The 19 T cell receptor beta chains given below trace back to one sample, sequenced in a study of read filtering for tumor transcriptome and immune sequencing. From approximately 430 ng of RNA, a library with molecular barcoded alpha/delta and beta/gamma adaptors was made. TCRdb passed the reads through MiXCR, listing each CDR3 protein once. The sample records about 39,000 distinct CDR3 sequences, 14% being singletons. Sequenced: a population of CD138-negative cells sorted from bone marrow. These receptors came from a donor at least 40 years old with multiple myeloma.

On this clonotype: Being one base from a much bigger clone, this may be a read error. The chain links TRBV4-1 to TRBJ2-6, with D tentatively TRBD1 or TRBD2 (5 bases each). CDR3 length: 16 residues. Looked up from germline, CDR1 is MGHRA and CDR2 is YSYEKL. The CDR3 coding sequence is TGCGCCAGCAGCCTCTCTTTGGGAGCTGGGGCCGACGTCCTGACTTTC. Translating gives CASSLSLGAGADVLTF.

This clonotype was seen only a few times. It differs at one base from a far larger clone, so likely a read error. The chain combines TRBV7-7 with TRBJ2-1; D may be TRBD2 (5 bases). CDR1 and CDR2 (germline): SSHAT, FNYEAQ (reference sequence). This CDR3 has 15 residues. Trimming left V 0 bases short and J 5 bases short, with 11 bases between. The CDR3 spells CASSLASGYNNEQFF. The DNA of the CDR3 is TGTGCCAGCAGCTTAGCATCGGGGTACAACAATGAGCAGTTCTTC.

Comments on this clonotype: A much larger clone differs from this one at a single base, so this may be a read error. This chain links TRBV3-1 with TRBJ1-5; D unclear. The length of the CDR3 is 13 residues. V was shortened by 3 bases and J by 5 bases, with 8 bases between the two germline ends. Germline V gene data show CDR1 as LGHDT and CDR2 as YNNKEL (reference sequence). The CDR3 is CASSHGPDQPQHF. The CDR3 nucleotides read TGTGCCAGCAGCCACGGCCCTGATCAGCCCCAGCATTTT.

This clonotype was recorded at least ten times. V usage is TRBV20-1 and J usage is TRBJ2-1; 9 bases are a match to TRBD1. Trimming at V came to 6 bases and at J to 8 bases, leaving 8 bases not matched to a gene. This CDR3 has 13 amino acids. Germline CDR1 reads DFQATT; CDR2 reads SNEGSKA (reference sequence). The CDR3 region is CSAPRTGEDEQFF. The CDR3 DNA is TGCAGTGCGCCCAGGACAGGGGAAGATGAGCAGTTCTTC.

The chain links TRBV10-2 to TRBJ2-2; D is tentatively TRBD1 or TRBD2 (7 bases each). The CDR3 spans 13 residues. In germline, CDR1 is WSHSY, CDR2 SAAADI. With 9 bases removed from V and 6 bases from J, the gap between germline ends came to 14 bases. Here the CDR3 reads CASIQGRAGELFF. The CDR3 nucleotides read TGCGCCAGTATACAGGGGAGGGCCGGGGAGCTGTTTTTT.

This clonotype was found many times. The chain combines TRBV7-3 with TRBJ1-1, with TRBD1 matching 9 bases. There are 16 residues in the CDR3. V lost 2 bases, J lost 4 bases, and 8 bases stayed unmatched. Germline assignment: CDR1 SGHTA and CDR2 FQGTGA. CDR3 loop: CASSLLPGQGGTEAFF. The DNA of the CDR3 is TGTGCCAGCAGCTTACTCCCGGGACAGGGAGGCACTGAAGCTTTCTTT.

This clonotype was seen a handful of times. This chain joins TRBV5-1 and TRBJ2-5; 7 nucleotides align to TRBD2. The CDR3 has 16 amino acids. V shed 0 bases, J shed 5 bases, and the junction held 10 bases outside the gene matches. Germline CDR1 reads SGHRS; CDR2 reads YFSETQ. The DNA of the CDR3 is TGCGCCAGCAGCTTGGCCGTCACTAGCGTCGTCGAGACCCAGTACTTC. This sequence encodes CASSLAVTSVVETQYF.

The V and J genes are TRBV5-1 and TRBJ2-7; D is perhaps TRBD1 or TRBD2 (5 bases each). This CDR3 has 14 residues. The germline CDR1 and CDR2 sequences are SGHRS and YFSETQ. Trimming removed 7 bases at V and 2 bases at J, with 16 bases between. The CDR3 loop reads CASRLQRGPYEQYF. The CDR3 DNA reads as TGCGCCAGCCGATTACAGAGGGGCCCCTACGAGCAGTACTTC.

V and J are TRBV18 and TRBJ2-5; possible D gene TRBD1, 6 bases. V was shortened by 4 bases and J by 2 bases, with 11 bases between the two germline ends. CDR1 and CDR2 from the germline V gene are KGHSH and LQKENI. CDR3 length: 14 amino acids. The CDR3 protein is CASSRSTGQETQYF. CDR3 bases: TGTGCCAGCTCACGATCGACAGGACAAGAGACCCAGTACTTC. The full variable domain, rest sourced from reference TRBV18 and TRBJ2-5, is NAGVMQNPRHLVRRRGQEARLRCSPMKGHSHVYWYRQLPEEGLKFMVYLQKENIIDESGMPKERFSAEFPKEGPSILRIQQVVRGDSAAYFCASSRSTGQETQYFGPGTRLLVL.

This clonotype occurred many times. The chain employs TRBV4-1 and TRBJ1-2; D call uncertain. The CDR3 spans 17 residues. Germline values: CDR1 MGHRA, CDR2 YSYEKL. The V gene lost 2 bases and the J gene lost 2 bases, with 18 bases spanning the gap. The CDR3 nucleotides are TGCGCCAGCAGCCAATACGGATGGGGTGCTGCAAACTATGGCTACACCTTC. It yields the protein CASSQYGWGAANYGYTF.

This clonotype was observed many times. The chain is built from TRBV14 and TRBJ2-5; 7 bases fit TRBD1. The CDR3 sequence is 16 residues long. Germline V lookup: CDR1 SGHDN, CDR2 FVKESK. The trim removed 3 bases at V and 1 base at J, leaving 8 bases unmatched. The CDR3 loop is CASSQGDRDSQETQYF. CDR3 in DNA: TGTGCCAGCAGCCAGGGAGACAGGGATAGCCAAGAGACCCAGTACTTC.

This clonotype was counted between two and nine times. A read error may be the cause here, since a much bigger clone is one base away. The rearrangement uses TRBV19 and TRBJ2-7; tentative D call: TRBD2 (5 bases). Trimming took 5 bases from V and 5 from J, leaving 16 bases between them. The CDR3 sequence is 14 residues long. Germline CDR1 is LNHDA and CDR2 is SQIVND (reference sequence). Here the CDR3 DNA reads TGTGCCAGTAGTCCCGGACTGGGCTTCAACGAGCAGTACTTC. Protein product: CASSPGLGFNEQYF.

This clonotype was recorded at least ten times. V usage is TRBV10-3 and J usage is TRBJ1-5; D gene ambiguous. The CDR3 length is 16 residues. Germline CDR1 ENHRY, CDR2 SYGVKD. Trimming shortened V by 0 bases and J by 1 base, and 10 bases separated the two germline ends. CDR3 DNA sequence: TGTGCCATCAGTGAGTCAGGGTTTGAGAGCAATCAGCCCCAGCATTTT. Encoded protein: CAISESGFESNQPQHF.

Many counts were recorded for this clonotype. The chain has TRBV10-3 and TRBJ1-5; TRBD1 agrees at 8 bases. V lost 8 bases, J lost 9 bases, and 6 bases stayed unmatched. The length of the CDR3 is 12 residues. CDR1 and CDR2 (germline): ENHRY, SYGVKD. The CDR3 here is CAIGDRLGPQHF. The CDR3 DNA is TGTGCCATCGGGGACAGGTTGGGGCCCCAGCATTTT.

This clonotype showed up just a few times. This may be a read error, as it is one base from a much larger clone. This chain connects TRBV6-2 or TRBV6-3 to TRBJ2-1; TRBD2 agrees at 8 bases. The CDR3 spans 16 residues. The V gene's germline CDR1 is MNHEY and CDR2 SVGEGT. CDR3 in amino acids: CASSRVAGSSYNGQFF. The DNA of the CDR3 is TGTGCCAGCAGCCGGGTAGCGGGGAGCTCCTACAATGGGCAGTTCTTC.

The table lists this clonotype with many counts. The rearrangement links TRBV18 to TRBJ1-1, with 9 bases aligning to TRBD1. CDR1 is KGHSH, CDR2 LQKENI, per germline. After removal of 3 bases from V and 11 bases from J, the junction contained 10 bases not matched to a gene. The CDR3 has 14 amino acids. CDR3 sequence reads: CASSPPGQGLGAFF. The CDR3 DNA sequence: TGTGCCAGCTCACCGCCGGGACAGGGCCTTGGGGCTTTCTTT.

Many counts were recorded for this clonotype. This chain joins TRBV4-3 and TRBJ2-3; no clear D. There are 15 residues in the CDR3. CDR1 is LGHNA, CDR2 YSLEER, per germline. Trimming stripped 0 bases from V and 0 bases from J, with 7 bases between. The CDR3 sequence is CASSQDGISTDTQYF. The CDR3 nucleotides read TGCGCCAGCAGCCAAGATGGAATTAGCACAGATACGCAGTATTTT.

This clonotype was counted at least ten times. The V gene is TRBV20-1, the J gene TRBJ2-2; no clear D. The CDR3 runs 13 residues. Per the germline V gene, CDR1 is DFQATT and CDR2 is SNEGSKA (reference sequence). Deletions cut 6 bases from V and 3 bases from J, with 11 bases between. The CDR3 loop reads CSAESGDTGELFF. The CDR3 nucleotides are TGCAGTGCGGAATCCGGTGACACCGGGGAGCTGTTTTTT.

This clonotype was recorded at least ten times. V and J are TRBV6-1 and TRBJ1-2; tentative D call: TRBD1 (5 bases). The germline CDR1 and CDR2 sequences are MNHNS and SASEGT. V lost 1 base and J 8 bases, leaving 8 bases between the germline ends. CDR3 size: 12 residues. CDR3: CASSEGGWGYTF. The CDR3 DNA reads as TGTGCCAGCAGTGAAGGGGGCTGGGGCTACACCTTC.